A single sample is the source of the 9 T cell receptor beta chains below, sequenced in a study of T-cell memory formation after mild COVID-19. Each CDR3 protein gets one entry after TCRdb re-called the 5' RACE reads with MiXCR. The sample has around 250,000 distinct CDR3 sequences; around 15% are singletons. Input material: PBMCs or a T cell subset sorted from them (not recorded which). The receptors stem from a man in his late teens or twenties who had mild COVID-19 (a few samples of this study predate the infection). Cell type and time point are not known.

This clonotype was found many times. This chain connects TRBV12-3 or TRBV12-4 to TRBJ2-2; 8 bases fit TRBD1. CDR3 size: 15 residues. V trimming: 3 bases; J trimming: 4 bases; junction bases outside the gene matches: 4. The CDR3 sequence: CASSFQGAVTGELFF. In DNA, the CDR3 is TGTGCCAGCAGTTTTCAGGGGGCGGTCACCGGGGAGCTGTTTTTT.

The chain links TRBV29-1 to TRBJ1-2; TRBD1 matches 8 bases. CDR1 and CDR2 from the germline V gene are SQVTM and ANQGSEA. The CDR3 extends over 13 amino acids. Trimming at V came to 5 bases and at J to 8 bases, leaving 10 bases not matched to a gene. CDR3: CSVLTDREVGYTF. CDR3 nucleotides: TGCAGCGTTCTCACGGACAGGGAAGTGGGCTACACCTTC.

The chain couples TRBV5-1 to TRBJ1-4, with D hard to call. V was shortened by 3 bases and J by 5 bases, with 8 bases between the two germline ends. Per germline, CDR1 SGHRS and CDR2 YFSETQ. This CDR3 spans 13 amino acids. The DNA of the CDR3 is TGCGCCAGCAGCTCGCAGATAAATGAAAAACTGTTTTTT. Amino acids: CASSSQINEKLFF.

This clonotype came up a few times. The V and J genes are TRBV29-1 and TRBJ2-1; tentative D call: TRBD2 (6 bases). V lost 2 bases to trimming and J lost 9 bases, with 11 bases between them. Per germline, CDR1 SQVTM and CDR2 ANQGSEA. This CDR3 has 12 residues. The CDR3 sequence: CSVELPGGEQFF. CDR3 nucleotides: TGCAGCGTTGAACTACCCGGGGGTGAGCAGTTCTTC.

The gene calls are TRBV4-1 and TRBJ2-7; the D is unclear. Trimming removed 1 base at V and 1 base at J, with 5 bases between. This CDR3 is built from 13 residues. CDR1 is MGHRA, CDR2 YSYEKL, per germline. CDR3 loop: CASSQAESYEQYF. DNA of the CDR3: TGCGCCAGCAGCCAAGCAGAGTCCTACGAGCAGTACTTC.

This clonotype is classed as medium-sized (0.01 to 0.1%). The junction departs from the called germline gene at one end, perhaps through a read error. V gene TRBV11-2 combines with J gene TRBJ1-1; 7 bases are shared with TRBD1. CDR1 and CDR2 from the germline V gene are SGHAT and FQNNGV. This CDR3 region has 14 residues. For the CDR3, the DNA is TGTGCCAGCAGTTTAGACAGGGTCTACACTGAAGCTTTCTTT. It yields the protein CASSLDRVYTEAFF.

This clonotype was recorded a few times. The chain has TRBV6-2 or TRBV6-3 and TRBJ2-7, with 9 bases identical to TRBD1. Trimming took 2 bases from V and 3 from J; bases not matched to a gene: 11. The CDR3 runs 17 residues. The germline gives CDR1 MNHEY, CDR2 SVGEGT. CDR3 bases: TGTGCCAGCAGTTACCCCTCGGGGGACAGGGAAGACTACGAGCAGTACTTC. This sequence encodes CASSYPSGDREDYEQYF.

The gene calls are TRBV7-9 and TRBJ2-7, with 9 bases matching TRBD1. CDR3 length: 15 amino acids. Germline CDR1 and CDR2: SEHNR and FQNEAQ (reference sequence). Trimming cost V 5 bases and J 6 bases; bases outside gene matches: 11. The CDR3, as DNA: TGTGCCAGCAGCCCCCGGGGGACAGGGATTACCGAGCAGTACTTC. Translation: CASSPRGTGITEQYF.

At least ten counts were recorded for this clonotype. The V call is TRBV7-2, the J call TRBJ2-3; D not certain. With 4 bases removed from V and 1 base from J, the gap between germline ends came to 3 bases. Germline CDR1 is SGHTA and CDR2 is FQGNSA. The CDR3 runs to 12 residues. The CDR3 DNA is TGTGCCAGCAGCTCAGGCACAGATACGCAGTATTTT. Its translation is CASSSGTDTQYF. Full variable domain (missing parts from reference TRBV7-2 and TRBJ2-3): GAGVSQSPSNKVTEKGKDVELRCDPISGHTALYWYRQSLGQGLEFLIYFQGNSAPDKSGLPSDRFSAERTGGSVSTLTIQRTQQEDSAVYLCASSSGTDTQYFGPGTRLTVL.